The rows below give T cell receptor beta chains drawn from one sample of a study of blood T cell repertoires in COVID-19. Assay used: immunoSEQ multiplex PCR; TCRdb lists only in-frame clones, some missing. The sample holds 90,000 to 130,000 clones, around 83% seen once. Sequenced material: peripheral blood. All receptors come from a woman between 65 and 79 years old with acute or convalescent COVID-19. The CDR3 runs from the conserved cysteine through the conserved F or W. D genes are given only for firm matches. The size of a clone is reported for some rows only, either as once, few or many, or as a class for expanded clones.

v_gene	abundance	j_gene	d_gene	CDR3aa	CDR3nt
TRBV28	-	TRBJ2-3	TRBD2	CASSFPGLAGSTSTDTQYF	TGTGCCAGCAGTTTCCCGGGACTAGCGGGGTCGACTAGCACAGATACGCAGTATTTT
TRBV10-3	-	TRBJ2-1	TRBD2	CAISDSGRVSYNEQFF	TGTGCCATCAGCGATAGCGGGAGGGTCTCCTACAATGAGCAGTTCTTC
TRBV18	once	TRBJ2-4	TRBD1	CASSPSAGGKNIQYF	TGTGCCAGCTCACCATCGGCAGGGGGCAAAAACATTCAGTACTTC
TRBV2	-	TRBJ1-5	-	CASSGRTGGNQPQHF	TGTGCCAGCAGCGGTCGGACGGGGGGCAATCAGCCCCAGCATTTT
TRBV6-2/TRBV6-3	-	TRBJ1-1	TRBD1	CASSYRTGTAMNTEAFF	TGTGCCAGCAGTTACAGGACAGGGACGGCTATGAACACTGAAGCTTTCTTT
TRBV3-1/TRBV3-2	-	TRBJ2-5	TRBD1	CASRTGTDQETQYF	TGTGCCAGCAGAACAGGGACAGACCAAGAGACCCAGTACTTC
TRBV19	-	TRBJ2-2	-	CASSMEARGITGELFF	TGTGCCAGTAGTATGGAGGCGCGAGGGATCACCGGGGAGCTGTTTTTT
TRBV6-5	-	TRBJ1-5	-	CASSGSFQPQHF	TGTGCCAGCAGCGGGAGTTTTCAGCCCCAGCATTTT
TRBV28	-	TRBJ1-1	TRBD1	CAGKGGAEAFF	TGTGCCGGCAAAGGGGGCGCTGAAGCTTTCTTT
TRBV19	-	TRBJ2-5	TRBD1	CASSTGQGAPQYF	TGTGCCAGTAGTACGGGACAGGGGGCGCCCCAGTACTTC
TRBV9	-	TRBJ1-1	TRBD1	CASSRDRTEAFF	TGTGCCAGCAGCCGGGACAGGACTGAAGCTTTCTTT
TRBV28	once	TRBJ1-4	TRBD1	CASSPFGWRDRGLWEKLFF	TGTGCCAGCAGTCCCTTCGGGTGGAGGGACAGGGGGCTTTGGGAAAAACTGTTTTTT
TRBV15	few	TRBJ1-5	-	CATGSGSNQPQHF	TGTGCCACCGGCTCCGGGAGCAATCAGCCCCAGCATTTT
TRBV18	once	TRBJ2-1	TRBD1	CASSPLLGGQVEQFF	TGTGCCAGCTCACCACTCCTCGGGGGACAGGTCGAACAGTTCTTC
TRBV13	-	TRBJ2-3	TRBD2	CASSSRLAGSRRTQYF	TGTGCCAGCAGCTCCAGACTAGCGGGGTCCCGTCGTACGCAGTATTTT
TRBV7-9	-	TRBJ1-1	-	CASSLRGRDTEAFF	TGTGCCAGCAGCTTACGAGGGCGGGACACTGAAGCTTTCTTT
TRBV7-9	-	TRBJ2-5	TRBD2	CASSLSGLATETQYF	TGTGCCAGCAGCTTATCGGGACTAGCGACGGAGACCCAGTACTTC
TRBV18	-	TRBJ1-1	-	CASRGWNTEAFF	TGTGCCAGCAGGGGGTGGAACACTGAAGCTTTCTTT
TRBV7-2	few	TRBJ2-3	TRBD2	CASSLPSGVGGTDTQYF	TGTGCCAGCAGCCTTCCTAGCGGGGTCGGGGGCACAGATACGCAGTATTTT
TRBV7-2	-	TRBJ2-3	-	CASSSLHIATDTQYF	TGTGCCAGCAGCTCACTACATATAGCCACAGATACGCAGTATTTT
TRBV4-3	-	TRBJ2-1	-	CASSQGSRGLANEQFF	TGCGCCAGCAGCCAAGGGTCTCGAGGGCTCGCTAATGAGCAGTTCTTC
TRBV6-5	-	TRBJ2-1	-	CASSYSPDFYNEQFF	TGTGCCAGCAGTTACTCCCCAGACTTCTACAATGAGCAGTTCTTC
TRBV12-3/TRBV12-4	-	TRBJ1-2	-	CASSLDSYYGYTF	TGTGCCAGCAGCCTCGACAGTTACTATGGCTACACCTTC
TRBV4-2	-	TRBJ2-5	-	CASSQGTAGSETQYF	TGTGCCAGCAGCCAAGGGACAGCGGGGAGCGAGACCCAGTACTTC
TRBV6-6	-	TRBJ2-7	-	CASSYQDYFYEQYF	TGTGCCAGCAGTTACCAGGACTATTTTTACGAGCAGTACTTC
TRBV28	-	TRBJ1-2	TRBD1	CASSLGQGGSGYTF	TGTGCCAGCAGTTTGGGGCAGGGGGGTTCTGGCTACACCTTC
TRBV7-9	-	TRBJ2-2	TRBD1	CASSSDSRGQGNTGELFF	TGTGCCAGCAGCTCCGATAGCCGGGGACAGGGAAACACCGGGGAGCTGTTTTTT
TRBV28	-	TRBJ2-2	TRBD1	CASLLDRGTGELFF	TGTGCCAGCCTGCTTGACAGGGGGACCGGGGAGCTGTTTTTT
TRBV11-1	-	TRBJ2-7	-	CASSLGGLGAREQYF	TGTGCCAGCAGCTTAGGGGGACTTGGCGCGCGCGAGCAGTACTTC
TRBV28	-	TRBJ2-1	-	CASSHLRGESFYNEQFF	TGTGCCAGCAGCCATCTCAGGGGCGAGTCCTTTTACAATGAGCAGTTCTTC
TRBV29-1	-	TRBJ1-2	TRBD1	CSVSGTGHPYTF	TGCAGCGTATCCGGGACAGGACACCCGTACACCTTC
TRBV2	-	TRBJ1-1	-	CASSDRENTEAFF	TGTGCCAGCAGTGACAGGGAAAACACTGAAGCTTTCTTT
TRBV18	-	TRBJ1-2	-	CASSGALGYGYTF	TGTGCCAGCTCAGGGGCCCTGGGCTATGGCTACACCTTC
TRBV9	few	TRBJ1-6	TRBD1	CASSPRWGQENSPLHF	TGTGCCAGCAGCCCGAGGTGGGGACAGGAGAATTCACCCCTCCACTTT
TRBV3-1/TRBV3-2	-	TRBJ2-4	TRBD1	CASSHGGQGKNIQYF	TGTGCCAGCAGCCACGGGGGACAGGGTAAAAACATTCAGTACTTC
TRBV6-5	few	TRBJ2-7	-	CASSRDINPSYEQYF	TGTGCCAGCAGTCGGGACATCAATCCATCCTACGAGCAGTACTTC
TRBV6-5	once	TRBJ1-6	-	CASSYSWHSPLHF	TGTGCCAGCAGTTACTCGTGGCATTCACCCCTCCACTTT
TRBV6-6	-	TRBJ1-1	-	CASSWGRAARVDEAFF	TGTGCCAGCAGTTGGGGGCGGGCAGCAAGGGTTGATGAAGCTTTCTTT
TRBV24-1	-	TRBJ2-1	TRBD1	CATSESALGQGRNEQFF	TGTGCCACCAGTGAATCCGCGTTAGGACAGGGACGCAATGAGCAGTTCTTC
TRBV19	-	TRBJ2-5	-	CASSISSVKETQYF	TGTGCCAGTAGTATATCTAGCGTAAAAGAGACCCAGTACTTC
TRBV6-6	-	TRBJ2-2	TRBD2	CASSYPIGRGTGELFF	TGTGCCAGCAGTTACCCAATCGGGCGGGGGACCGGGGAGCTGTTTTTT
TRBV15	-	TRBJ1-5	TRBD1	CATSSSGGSQPQHF	TGTGCCACCAGCAGTTCAGGGGGTAGTCAGCCCCAGCATTTT
TRBV18	-	TRBJ2-6	TRBD2	CASSSLAGGPFSGANVLTF	TGTGCCAGCTCATCCCTAGCGGGAGGGCCTTTCTCTGGGGCCAACGTCCTGACTTTC
TRBV15	-	TRBJ1-1	TRBD1	CATSRDRDEAFF	TGTGCCACCAGCAGGGACAGGGATGAAGCTTTCTTT
TRBV6-5	-	TRBJ1-2	-	CASGSPRREGGYTF	TGTGCCAGCGGATCCCCGCGCAGGGAGGGCGGCTACACCTTC
TRBV5-1	-	TRBJ2-7	TRBD1	CASAISQGDEQYF	TGCGCCAGCGCCATCAGTCAGGGGGATGAGCAGTACTTC
TRBV12-3/TRBV12-4	-	TRBJ1-1	-	CASTSEGGTEAFF	TGTGCCAGCACCTCAGAGGGCGGAACTGAAGCTTTCTTT
TRBV19	-	TRBJ2-1	TRBD2	CASSIGGGLAVEQFF	TGTGCCAGTAGTATAGGGGGTGGGCTAGCGGTTGAGCAGTTCTTC
TRBV19	-	TRBJ1-3	-	CASSAEQSSGNTIYF	TGTGCCAGTAGTGCAGAACAGAGCTCTGGAAACACCATATATTTT
TRBV24-1	-	TRBJ1-2	-	CATSDLTQAYGYTF	TGTGCCACCAGTGACCTGACCCAGGCCTATGGCTACACCTTC
TRBV6-1	-	TRBJ1-6	-	CASFRGDNSPLHF	TGTGCCAGCTTCCGGGGGGATAATTCACCCCTCCACTTT
TRBV7-2	few	TRBJ1-2	TRBD1	CASSLQGADGYTF	TGTGCCAGCAGCTTACAGGGGGCGGATGGCTACACCTTC
TRBV7-2	medium-sized	TRBJ2-1	TRBD2	CASSERTSGEYNEQFF	TGTGCCAGCAGCGAACGGACTAGCGGGGAGTACAATGAGCAGTTCTTC
TRBV19	-	TRBJ2-3	-	CASSIRGTDTQYF	TGTGCCAGTAGTATACGGGGCACAGATACGCAGTATTTT
TRBV5-1	-	TRBJ1-5	-	CASSEQGRPPQHF	TGCGCCAGCAGCGAACAGGGACGGCCGCCCCAGCATTTT
TRBV19	few	TRBJ2-1	-	CASSNADRYNEQFF	TGTGCCAGTAGTAACGCGGACAGATACAATGAGCAGTTCTTC
TRBV7-8	-	TRBJ1-6	-	CASSRQSDNSPLHF	TGTGCCAGCAGTAGACAGTCTGATAATTCACCCCTCCACTTT
TRBV11-2	-	TRBJ2-5	TRBD2	CASSSRTSGVETQYF	TGTGCCAGCAGCTCAAGGACTAGCGGGGTGGAGACCCAGTACTTC
TRBV11-2	-	TRBJ2-3	-	CASSPEEQGGLDTQYF	TGTGCCAGCAGCCCCGAGGAGCAGGGGGGCCTAGATACGCAGTATTTT